This passage covers 11 T cell receptor beta chains from one sample sequenced in a study of a mutant IDH1 vaccine in newly diagnosed glioma. The data were produced by immunoSEQ multiplex PCR, yet TCRdb's version contains in-frame clones alone and is incomplete. The top ten hold 3% to 4% of the sample, which has approximately 22,000 clones, roughly 87% seen once. For these receptors, no antigen is known. As to time point: week 47, end of study. The vaccine gave 300 ug of a 20-mer mutant IDH1 peptide subcutaneously per dose. Sample: PBMCs, taken from a glioma patient whose treatment included an IDH1 peptide vaccine. All receptors derive from a man aged 35 to 55 with glioma. Some clones in this sample may be carry-over from other donors' samples.

By share, this clone ranks as medium-sized. The V call is TRBV4-2, the J call TRBJ1-2; D unresolved. Germline V lookup: CDR1 LGHNA, CDR2 YNFKEQ. The germline V and J ends were trimmed by 0 bases and 2 bases, with 16 bases remaining between them. The CDR3 loop spans 17 amino acids. CDR3: CASSQDRLGPINYGYTF. CDR3 nucleotides: TGTGCCAGCAGCCAAGATCGCTTGGGCCCGATAAACTATGGCTACACCTTC.

A few counts support this clone. The V gene is TRBV4-1, the J gene TRBJ1-5, with D tentatively TRBD1 (5 bases). The germline V and J ends were trimmed by 0 bases and 2 bases, with 8 bases remaining between them. The CDR3 is 15 residues long. In germline, CDR1 is MGHRA, CDR2 YSYEKL. DNA for the CDR3: TGCGCCAGCAGCCAAGATTTGGGGGGCAATCAGCCCCAGCATTTT. The encoded protein is CASSQDLGGNQPQHF.

CDR3 residues: CATPRGTQNTGELFF. CDR3 nucleotides: TGCGCCACCCCCAGGGGGACACAGAACACCGGGGAGCTGTTTTTT. The chain recombines TRBV10-2 with TRBJ2-2; 7 nucleotides agree with TRBD1. V was clipped by 10 bases and J by 1 base; unmatched bases: 9. Germline V gives CDR1 WSHSY, CDR2 SAAADI. The CDR3 runs to 15 residues.

The chain has TRBV6-5 and TRBJ1-6, with D possibly matching TRBD1 (5 bases). From germline, CDR1 is MNHEY and CDR2 SVGAGI. V dropped 8 bases and J dropped 5 bases, with 16 bases sitting between them. CDR3 length: 15 residues. The CDR3 nucleotides are TGTGCCAGCGCGGGGGGGGGTCGCCATAATTCACCCCTCCACTTT. This encodes CASAGGGRHNSPLHF.

This clone came up once. V and J are TRBV30 and TRBJ1-6; 10 nucleotides line up with TRBD1. CDR1 is GTSNPN, CDR2 SVGIG, per germline (reference sequence). The CDR3 is made up of 14 amino acids. The J segment lost 4 bases and the V segment lost 5 bases, leaving 2 bases of the junction unmatched. This CDR3 reads CAWRGQGYNSPLHF. CDR3 sequence (DNA): TGTGCCTGGCGGGGACAGGGGTATAATTCACCCCTCCACTTT. Combining the CDR3 with reference TRBV30 and TRBJ1-6 gives the whole variable domain SQTIHQWPATLVQPVGSPLSLECTVEGTSNPNLYWYRQAAGRGLQLLFYSVGIGQISSEVPQNLSASRPQDRQFILSSKKLLLSDSGFYLCAWRGQGYNSPLHFGNGTRLTVT.

CDR3 bases: TGTGCCAGCAGCTTGGCCGGTATTTACTATGGCTACACCTTC. It is translated as CASSLAGIYYGYTF. This chain connects TRBV5-8 to TRBJ1-2; no reliable D call. The germline V gene encodes CDR1 SGHTS and CDR2 YDEGEE. There are 14 residues in the CDR3. The V gene lost 0 bases and the J gene lost 3 bases, with 9 bases spanning the gap.

The chain recombines TRBV20-1 with TRBJ1-1, with D unclear. V shed 5 bases and J shed 3 bases, with 4 bases lying between them. Germline CDR1 reads DFQATT; CDR2 reads SNEGSKA (reference sequence). This CDR3 comprises 10 residues. The CDR3 sequence: CSAGHTEAFF. For the CDR3, the DNA is TGCAGTGCTGGACACACTGAAGCTTTCTTT.

V usage is TRBV7-3 and J usage is TRBJ2-4, with 13 bases fitting TRBD2. The trim removed 5 bases at V and 8 bases at J, leaving 3 bases unmatched. CDR1 is SGHTA and CDR2 is FQGTGA in the germline V gene. The CDR3 length is 14 residues. DNA of the CDR3: TGTGCCAGCAGCGTCACTAGCGGGGGGGACATTCAGTACTTC. Translating it yields CASSVTSGGDIQYF.

The genes are TRBV5-8 and TRBJ1-1; 7 bases align to TRBD1. The CDR3 consists of 18 residues. Unmatched junction bases numbered 20, after V lost 4 bases and J lost 5 bases. From germline, CDR1 is SGHTS and CDR2 YDEGEE. CDR3 nucleotides: TGTGCCAGCAGCCTAATCATGACAGGGAAGGGGATGGGAACTGAAGCTTTCTTT. This sequence encodes CASSLIMTGKGMGTEAFF.

The J gene is TRBJ2-2, the V gene TRBV7-6; tentative D call: TRBD2 (5 bases). This CDR3 has 15 amino acids. The germline V and J ends were trimmed by 0 bases and 8 bases, with 13 bases remaining between them. The germline gives CDR1 SGHVS, CDR2 FNYEAQ. The CDR3 DNA reads TGTGCCAGCAGCTTAGCCGGGGTGGGAGCTGGGGAGCTGTTTTTT. Translated, it gives CASSLAGVGAGELFF.

The chain links TRBV29-1 to TRBJ2-7, with D perhaps TRBD1 or TRBD2 (5 bases each). Germline CDR1 SQVTM, CDR2 ANQGSEA. V lost 8 bases and J lost 3, with 11 bases in between. The CDR3 has 11 amino acids. In nucleotides, the CDR3 is TGCAGCACCGGGACCGACTACGAGCAGTACTTC. Protein: CSTGTDYEQYF.